The T cell receptor beta chain described here comes from a study of CD8 T cells in ankylosing spondylitis. Points from the study as a whole: Prior work had noted some motif variants in reactive arthritis blood and synovial fluid. Seven to nine highly homologous variants formed a TCR beta motif that appeared characteristic of ankylosing spondylitis blood. Significantly higher representation of disease-linked clones was reported for matched ankylosing spondylitis synovial fluid.

Using quantitative 5'-RACE with molecular barcodes, the authors made TCR beta libraries. TCRdb redid the calling of the 5' RACE reads with MiXCR, one entry per CDR3 protein. Among 110,000 to 150,000 distinct CDR3 sequences, roughly 8.4% were seen once, and the ten largest hold 7.3%. In its sample, this clonotype was seen many times. The antigen is unknown. V lost 3 bases to trimming and J lost 6 bases, with 18 bases between them. The CDR3 spans 15 residues. Germline V gene lookup returns CDR1 SEHNR and CDR2 FQNEAQ (reference sequence). J is TRBJ2-7 and V is TRBV7-9; D may be TRBD1 or TRBD2 (5 bases each). Sequencing was done on a sample of synovial fluid, either unsorted or a sorted T cell fraction (not recorded which). This receptor was identified in a male donor with ankylosing spondylitis. CDR3 nucleotide sequence: TGTGCCAGCAGCTTCTACGGGACGGCAGGCGTCGAGCAGTACTTC. It codes for CASSFYGTAGVEQYF.